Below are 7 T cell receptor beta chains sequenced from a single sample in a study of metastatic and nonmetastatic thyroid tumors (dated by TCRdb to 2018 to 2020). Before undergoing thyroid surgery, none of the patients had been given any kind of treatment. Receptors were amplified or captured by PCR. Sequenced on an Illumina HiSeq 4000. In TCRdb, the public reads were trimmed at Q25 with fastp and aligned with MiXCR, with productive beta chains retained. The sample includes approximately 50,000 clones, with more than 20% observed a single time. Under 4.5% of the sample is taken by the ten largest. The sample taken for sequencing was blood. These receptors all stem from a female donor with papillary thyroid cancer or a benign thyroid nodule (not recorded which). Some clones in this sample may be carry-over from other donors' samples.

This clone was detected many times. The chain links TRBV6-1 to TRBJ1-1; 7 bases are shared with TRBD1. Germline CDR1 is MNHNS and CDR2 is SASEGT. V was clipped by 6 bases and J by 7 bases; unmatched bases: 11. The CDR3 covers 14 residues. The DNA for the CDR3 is TGTGCCAGCAGCCGAGACAGGGTAAGGGGTGAAGCTTTCTTT. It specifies CASSRDRVRGEAFF.

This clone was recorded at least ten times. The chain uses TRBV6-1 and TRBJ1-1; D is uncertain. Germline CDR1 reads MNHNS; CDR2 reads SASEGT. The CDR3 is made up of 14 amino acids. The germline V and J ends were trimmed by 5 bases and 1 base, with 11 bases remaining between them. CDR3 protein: CASSRTDGNTEAFF. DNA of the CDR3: TGTGCCAGCAGTCGTACGGACGGGAACACTGAAGCTTTCTTT.

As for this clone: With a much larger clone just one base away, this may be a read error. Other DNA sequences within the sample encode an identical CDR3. The DNA of the CDR3 is TGTGCCAGCAGCCCAGGGCCAACAGATACGCAGTATTTT. Its translation is CASSPGPTDTQYF. The genes are TRBV9 and TRBJ2-3; perhaps TRBD1 as D (5 bases). The germline V gene encodes CDR1 SGDLS and CDR2 YYNGEE. This CDR3 has 13 residues. Between the trimmed V and J ends, which lost 4 bases and 3 bases, there was a span of 9 bases. Drawing the rest from reference TRBV9 and TRBJ2-3, the complete variable domain is DSGVTQTPKHLITATGQRVTLRCSPRSGDLSVYWYQQSLDQGLQFLIQYYNGEERAKGNILERFSAQQFPDLHSELNLSSLELGDSALYFCASSPGPTDTQYFGPGTRLTVL.

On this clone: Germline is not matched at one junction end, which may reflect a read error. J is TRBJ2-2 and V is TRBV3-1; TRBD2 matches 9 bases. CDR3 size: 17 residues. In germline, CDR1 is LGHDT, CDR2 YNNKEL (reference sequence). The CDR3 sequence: CASSQRSGRLNTWELFF. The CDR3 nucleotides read TGTGCCAGCAGCCAGAGGAGCGGGAGGTTGAACACCTGGGAGCTGTTTTTT.

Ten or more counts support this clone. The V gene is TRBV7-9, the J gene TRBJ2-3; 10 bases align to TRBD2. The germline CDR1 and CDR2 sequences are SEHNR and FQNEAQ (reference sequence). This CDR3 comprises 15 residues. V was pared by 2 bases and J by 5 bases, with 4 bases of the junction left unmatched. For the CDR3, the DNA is TGTGCCAGCAGCTTATCGGTAGCGGGAGGAGATACGCAGTATTTT. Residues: CASSLSVAGGDTQYF. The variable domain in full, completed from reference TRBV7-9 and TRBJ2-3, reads DTGVSQNPRHKITKRGQNVTFRCDPISEHNRLYWYRQTLGQGPEFLTYFQNEAQLEKSRLLSDRFSAERPKGSFSTLEIQRTEQGDSAMYLCASSLSVAGGDTQYFGPGTRLTVL.

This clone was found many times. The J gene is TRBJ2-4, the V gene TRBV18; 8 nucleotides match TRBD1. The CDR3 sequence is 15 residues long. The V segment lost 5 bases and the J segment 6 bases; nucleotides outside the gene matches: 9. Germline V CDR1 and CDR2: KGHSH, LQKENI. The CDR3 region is CASSLGQGAGNIQYF. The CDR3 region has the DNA TGTGCCAGCTCATTAGGACAGGGCGCGGGAAACATTCAGTACTTC.

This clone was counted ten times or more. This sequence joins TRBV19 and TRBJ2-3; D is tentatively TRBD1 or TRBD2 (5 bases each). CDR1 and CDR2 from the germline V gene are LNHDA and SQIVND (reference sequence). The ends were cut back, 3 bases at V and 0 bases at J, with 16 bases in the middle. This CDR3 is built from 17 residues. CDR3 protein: CASSIEGTGGSTDTQYF. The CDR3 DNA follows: TGTGCCAGTAGTATCGAAGGGACCGGCGGAAGCACAGATACGCAGTATTTT.